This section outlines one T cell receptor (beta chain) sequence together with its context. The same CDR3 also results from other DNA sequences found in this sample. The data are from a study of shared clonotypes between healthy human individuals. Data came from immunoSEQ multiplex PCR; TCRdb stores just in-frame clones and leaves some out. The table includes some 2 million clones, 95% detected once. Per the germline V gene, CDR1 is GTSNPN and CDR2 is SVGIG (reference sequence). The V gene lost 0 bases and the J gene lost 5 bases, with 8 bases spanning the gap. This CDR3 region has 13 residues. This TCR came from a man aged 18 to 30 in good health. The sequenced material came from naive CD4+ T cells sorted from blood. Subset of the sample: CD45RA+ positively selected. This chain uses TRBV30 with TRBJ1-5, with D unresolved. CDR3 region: CAWSVGSDQPQHF. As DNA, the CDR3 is TGTGCCTGGAGTGTAGGCTCCGATCAGCCCCAGCATTTT.